Listed here are 6 T cell receptor beta chains from one sample, sequenced in a study of cytomegalovirus exposure and HLA in healthy donors. A multiplex PCR was run with 60 Vbeta primers and 13 Jbeta primers. TCRdb's table, derived via immunoSEQ multiplex PCR, lists solely in-frame clones and lacks some. The sample holds under 90,000 clones; over 60% are singletons and the top ten take 7.6%. The material sequenced was PBMCs. These receptors all stem from a man aged 40-50 years in good health and CMV-seropositive.

The chain links TRBV5-1 to TRBJ1-1; possible D gene TRBD1, 6 bases. Germline V gene lookup returns CDR1 SGHRS and CDR2 YFSETQ. The length of the CDR3 is 14 residues. Trimming left V 4 bases short and J 0 bases short, with 10 bases between. The CDR3 loop reads CASSTDSMNTEAFF. The CDR3 DNA follows: TGCGCCAGCAGCACGGACAGTATGAACACTGAAGCTTTCTTT.

This clone was detected only a few times. The V and J genes are TRBV27 and TRBJ1-2; TRBD1 aligns across 11 bases. V lost 6 bases and J lost 8; bases outside the gene matches: 11. The CDR3 has 15 amino acids. In germline, CDR1 is MNHEY, CDR2 SMNVEV (reference sequence). CDR3 sequence reads: CASSRTGGGLRGYTF. The CDR3, as DNA: TGTGCCAGCAGCCGGACAGGGGGCGGTCTTAGAGGCTACACCTTC.

This clone was found once. The V call is TRBV7-8, the J call TRBJ1-1; D remains unclear. The CDR3 has 13 residues. Germline CDR1 reads SGHVS; CDR2 reads FQNEAQ. V was clipped by 5 bases and J by 1 base, with 8 bases between them. CDR3 bases: TGTGCCAGCAGCGCCACTGGGAACACTGAAGCTTTCTTT. Translated: CASSATGNTEAFF.

The chain carries TRBV28 and TRBJ2-3, with TRBD2 identical over 9 bases. The ends lost 6 bases at V and 2 bases at J; junction bases unmatched: 6. Germline V gives CDR1 MDHEN, CDR2 SYDVKM. The CDR3 loop spans 15 amino acids. The DNA of the CDR3 is TGTGCCAGCAGACCTGGACTAGCGATCACAGATACGCAGTATTTT. It yields the protein CASRPGLAITDTQYF. The variable domain in full, with the rest retrieved from reference TRBV28 and TRBJ2-3, is DVKVTQSSRYLVKRTGEKVFLECVQDMDHENMFWYRQDPGLGLRLIYFSYDVKMKEKGDIPEGYSVSREKKERFSLILESASTNQTSMYLCASRPGLAITDTQYFGPGTRLTVL.

J is TRBJ1-2 and V is TRBV6-5, with D tentatively TRBD1 (6 bases). The CDR3 spans 14 residues. CDR1 and CDR2 from the germline V gene are MNHEY and SVGAGI. The V gene lost 4 bases and the J gene lost 5 bases, with 14 bases spanning the gap. The CDR3 is CASSSPGHEYGYTF. CDR3 bases: TGTGCCAGCAGTTCCCCGGGACACGAGTATGGCTACACCTTC.

The genes are TRBV19 and TRBJ1-1; D might be TRBD1 (5 bases). In germline, CDR1 is LNHDA, CDR2 SQIVND (reference sequence). Trimming cost V 8 bases and J 1 base, with 11 bases left between them. The CDR3 runs 13 residues. The CDR3 protein is CASGAQGNTEAFF. The CDR3 coding sequence is TGTGCCAGTGGAGCCCAGGGGAACACTGAAGCTTTCTTT. Full variable domain (remainder filled in from reference TRBV19 and TRBJ1-1): DGGITQSPKYLFRKEGQNVTLSCEQNLNHDAMYWYRQDPGQGLRLIYYSQIVNDFQKGDIAEGYSVSREKKESFPLTVTSAQKNPTAFYLCASGAQGNTEAFFGQGTRLTVV.